The rows below give T cell receptor beta chains drawn from one sample of a study of blood T cell repertoires in COVID-19. The data were produced by immunoSEQ multiplex PCR, yet TCRdb's version contains in-frame clones alone and is incomplete. The data contain tens of thousands of clones, 75% to 85% of them singletons. Sequencing was performed on peripheral blood. The receptors here all came from a human donor in a cohort sampled during active COVID-19. CDR3s include the opening cysteine and the closing phenylalanine or tryptophan. D genes are given only for firm matches. Part of the rows lack a size; the others show once, few, many or a class for expanded clones.

j_call: TRBJ1-6
clone_size: NA
v_call: TRBV27
d_call: NA
cdr3_aa: CASSLTRRQVESSPLHF
cdr3_nt: TGTGCCAGCAGTCTGACTCGGCGACAGGTGGAATCCTCACCCCTCCACTTT

j_call: TRBJ2-1
clone_size: once
v_call: TRBV24-1
d_call: TRBD2
cdr3_aa: CATSDAMGAGGWNEQFF
cdr3_nt: TGTGCCACCAGTGATGCCATGGGGGCGGGAGGATGGAATGAGCAGTTCTTC

j_call: TRBJ1-5
clone_size: NA
v_call: TRBV6-5
d_call: NA
cdr3_aa: CASTNSDQPQHF
cdr3_nt: TGTGCCAGCACCAACAGTGATCAGCCCCAGCATTTT

j_call: TRBJ2-1
clone_size: NA
v_call: TRBV11-2
d_call: NA
cdr3_aa: CASSPGGPQSEQFF
cdr3_nt: TGTGCCAGCAGCCCCGGAGGGCCGCAGAGTGAGCAGTTCTTC

j_call: TRBJ2-7
clone_size: NA
v_call: TRBV27
d_call: TRBD2
cdr3_aa: CASSTRGLAGPLYSYEQYF
cdr3_nt: TGTGCCAGCAGTACCCGGGGACTAGCGGGCCCCCTCTACTCCTACGAGCAGTACTTC

j_call: TRBJ1-5
clone_size: once
v_call: TRBV11-3
d_call: NA
cdr3_aa: CASQSVSVSNQPQHF
cdr3_nt: TGTGCCAGCCAGTCTGTATCAGTTAGCAATCAGCCCCAGCATTTT

j_call: TRBJ1-2
clone_size: NA
v_call: TRBV3-1/TRBV3-2
d_call: TRBD1
cdr3_aa: CASSLSGTAASNTF
cdr3_nt: TGTGCCAGCAGCCTGTCCGGGACAGCCGCTTCTAACACCTTC

j_call: TRBJ2-7
clone_size: NA
v_call: TRBV27
d_call: TRBD1
cdr3_aa: CASRTGTASGEQYF
cdr3_nt: TGTGCCAGCAGGACCGGGACAGCATCCGGCGAGCAGTACTTC

j_call: TRBJ1-2
clone_size: few
v_call: TRBV5-1
d_call: NA
cdr3_aa: CASSFEGGVNYGYTF
cdr3_nt: TGCGCCAGCAGCTTTGAGGGCGGCGTAAACTATGGCTACACCTTC

j_call: TRBJ2-6
clone_size: NA
v_call: TRBV6-6
d_call: NA
cdr3_aa: CASSSSGTGANVLTF
cdr3_nt: TGTGCCAGCAGTTCATCAGGGACTGGGGCCAACGTCCTGACTTTC

j_call: TRBJ2-5
clone_size: NA
v_call: TRBV11-2
d_call: NA
cdr3_aa: CASSLQGETQYF
cdr3_nt: TGTGCCAGCAGCCTACAGGGTGAGACCCAGTACTTC

j_call: TRBJ2-5
clone_size: NA
v_call: TRBV11-3
d_call: NA
cdr3_aa: CASSSGTGETQYF
cdr3_nt: TGTGCCAGCAGCTCAGGGACTGGAGAGACCCAGTACTTC

j_call: TRBJ2-1
clone_size: NA
v_call: TRBV6-5
d_call: NA
cdr3_aa: CASSLDNEQFF
cdr3_nt: TGTGCCAGCAGTTTAGACAATGAGCAGTTCTTC

j_call: TRBJ2-7
clone_size: NA
v_call: TRBV24-1
d_call: TRBD1
cdr3_aa: CATTRDRGNTAYEQYF
cdr3_nt: TGTGCCACCACAAGGGACAGGGGGAATACGGCCTACGAGCAGTACTTC

j_call: TRBJ1-1
clone_size: once
v_call: TRBV30
d_call: TRBD1
cdr3_aa: CAWSVLGQGAEAFF
cdr3_nt: TGTGCCTGGAGTGTACTGGGGCAGGGGGCGGAAGCTTTCTTT

j_call: TRBJ2-7
clone_size: NA
v_call: TRBV15
d_call: NA
cdr3_aa: CATSRELIYEQYF
cdr3_nt: TGTGCCACCAGCAGAGAACTGATCTACGAGCAGTACTTC

j_call: TRBJ2-7
clone_size: NA
v_call: TRBV6-1
d_call: NA
cdr3_aa: CASSDPRGGQGSYEQYF
cdr3_nt: TGTGCCAGCAGTGATCCCCGGGGGGGACAGGGCTCCTACGAGCAGTACTTC

j_call: TRBJ2-7
clone_size: NA
v_call: TRBV15
d_call: TRBD2
cdr3_aa: CATSGTSGGSYEQYF
cdr3_nt: TGTGCCACCAGCGGGACTAGCGGGGGGTCCTACGAGCAGTACTTC

j_call: TRBJ1-2
clone_size: NA
v_call: TRBV29-1
d_call: NA
cdr3_aa: CSAIRGGTANYGYTF
cdr3_nt: TGCAGCGCCATTAGGGGGGGTACAGCTAACTATGGCTACACCTTC

j_call: TRBJ1-3
clone_size: NA
v_call: TRBV5-6
d_call: NA
cdr3_aa: CASSLRRSFSGNTIYF
cdr3_nt: TGTGCCAGCAGCTTGAGGAGGTCTTTTTCTGGAAACACCATATATTTT

j_call: TRBJ1-3
clone_size: NA
v_call: TRBV3-1/TRBV3-2
d_call: TRBD1
cdr3_aa: CASSQEIGTGSGNTIYF
cdr3_nt: TGTGCCAGCAGCCAAGAGATCGGGACAGGCTCTGGAAACACCATATATTTT

j_call: TRBJ2-7
clone_size: NA
v_call: TRBV5-4
d_call: TRBD1
cdr3_aa: CASSPPGQGMNEQYF
cdr3_nt: TGTGCCAGCAGCCCACCGGGACAGGGTATGAACGAGCAGTACTTC

j_call: TRBJ1-4
clone_size: NA
v_call: TRBV15
d_call: NA
cdr3_aa: CATSRDRATNEKLFF
cdr3_nt: TGTGCCACCAGCAGAGACAGGGCAACTAATGAAAAACTGTTTTTT

j_call: TRBJ2-5
clone_size: NA
v_call: TRBV11-2
d_call: TRBD2
cdr3_aa: CASSPRTSGGGVGETQYF
cdr3_nt: TGTGCCAGCAGCCCACGGACTAGCGGGGGGGGAGTAGGGGAGACCCAGTACTTC

j_call: TRBJ2-2
clone_size: few
v_call: TRBV4-1
d_call: NA
cdr3_aa: CASSQVRLGEDTGELFF
cdr3_nt: TGCGCCAGCAGCCAAGTTCGATTGGGTGAGGACACCGGGGAGCTGTTTTTT

j_call: TRBJ1-1
clone_size: NA
v_call: TRBV6-1
d_call: NA
cdr3_aa: CASSEWQGDTEAFF
cdr3_nt: TGTGCCAGCAGTGAATGGCAGGGTGACACTGAAGCTTTCTTT

j_call: TRBJ2-7
clone_size: NA
v_call: TRBV6-2/TRBV6-3
d_call: TRBD2
cdr3_aa: CASSRTSGYEQYF
cdr3_nt: TGTGCCAGCAGTAGGACTAGCGGCTACGAGCAGTACTTC

j_call: TRBJ2-5
clone_size: NA
v_call: TRBV6-6
d_call: TRBD1
cdr3_aa: CASSGTGGNQETQYF
cdr3_nt: TGTGCCAGCAGTGGGACAGGGGGTAACCAAGAGACCCAGTACTTC

j_call: TRBJ1-1
clone_size: NA
v_call: TRBV5-1
d_call: NA
cdr3_aa: CASSLEGGHQNTEAFF
cdr3_nt: TGCGCCAGCAGCCTCGAGGGAGGACACCAGAACACTGAAGCTTTCTTT

j_call: TRBJ1-1
clone_size: NA
v_call: TRBV7-9
d_call: NA
cdr3_aa: CASSSRVRNTEAFF
cdr3_nt: TGTGCCAGCAGCTCCAGGGTTCGGAACACTGAAGCTTTCTTT

j_call: TRBJ1-1
clone_size: NA
v_call: TRBV4-2
d_call: NA
cdr3_aa: CASSQFGGRTEAFF
cdr3_nt: TGTGCCAGCAGCCAATTCGGGGGGCGCACTGAAGCTTTCTTT

j_call: TRBJ2-4
clone_size: NA
v_call: TRBV6-5
d_call: NA
cdr3_aa: CASRPDSGIINIQYF
cdr3_nt: TGTGCCAGCAGACCAGACAGTGGGATAATAAACATTCAGTACTTC

j_call: TRBJ1-1
clone_size: NA
v_call: TRBV5-4
d_call: TRBD1
cdr3_aa: CASSLSGGSEAFF
cdr3_nt: TGTGCCAGCAGCTTGTCAGGGGGCTCTGAAGCTTTCTTT

j_call: TRBJ2-7
clone_size: NA
v_call: TRBV6-2/TRBV6-3
d_call: TRBD2
cdr3_aa: CASSFSGRAPSYEQYF
cdr3_nt: TGTGCCAGCAGCTTTAGCGGGAGGGCCCCCTCCTACGAGCAGTACTTC

j_call: TRBJ1-5
clone_size: few
v_call: TRBV21-1
d_call: NA
cdr3_aa: CARKERGHSNQPQHF
cdr3_nt: TGTGCCAGAAAAGAAAGGGGTCATAGCAATCAGCCCCAGCATTTT

j_call: TRBJ1-2
clone_size: NA
v_call: TRBV12-3/TRBV12-4
d_call: TRBD1
cdr3_aa: CASNDRGTYGYTF
cdr3_nt: TGTGCCAGCAACGACAGGGGGACCTATGGCTACACCTTC

j_call: TRBJ2-4
clone_size: few
v_call: TRBV4-1
d_call: NA
cdr3_aa: CASSHSYVPGGATGLRYF
cdr3_nt: TGCGCCAGCAGCCACTCATACGTCCCGGGCGGGGCCACGGGTCTGCGGTACTTC

j_call: TRBJ2-1
clone_size: once
v_call: TRBV7-9
d_call: TRBD2
cdr3_aa: CASSSSSGSVDEQFF
cdr3_nt: TGTGCCAGCAGCTCCTCTAGCGGGAGCGTCGATGAGCAGTTCTTC

j_call: TRBJ2-3
clone_size: NA
v_call: TRBV11-2
d_call: NA
cdr3_aa: CASSLVVFRRGADTQYF
cdr3_nt: TGTGCCAGCAGCTTAGTCGTGTTTAGAAGGGGCGCAGATACGCAGTATTTT

j_call: TRBJ2-3
clone_size: NA
v_call: TRBV9
d_call: TRBD2
cdr3_aa: CASSLESGGARDTQYF
cdr3_nt: TGTGCCAGCAGCCTAGAAAGCGGGGGGGCGCGGGATACGCAGTATTTT

j_call: TRBJ1-1
clone_size: NA
v_call: TRBV19
d_call: NA
cdr3_aa: CASSMNRLRDTEAFF
cdr3_nt: TGTGCCAGTAGTATGAACAGGTTACGGGACACTGAAGCTTTCTTT

j_call: TRBJ1-3
clone_size: NA
v_call: TRBV5-8
d_call: NA
cdr3_aa: CASSLAGTRGNTIYF
cdr3_nt: TGTGCCAGCAGCTTGGCCGGGACTCGAGGAAACACCATATATTTT

j_call: TRBJ2-3
clone_size: NA
v_call: TRBV3-1/TRBV3-2
d_call: TRBD2
cdr3_aa: CASSSRLAGTDTQYF
cdr3_nt: TGTGCCAGCAGCTCACGACTAGCGGGAACAGATACGCAGTATTTT

j_call: TRBJ2-5
clone_size: NA
v_call: TRBV7-9
d_call: NA
cdr3_aa: CASSLGAASSFETQYF
cdr3_nt: TGTGCCAGCAGCTTAGGGGCGGCTAGCTCATTCGAGACCCAGTACTTC

j_call: TRBJ1-2
clone_size: once
v_call: TRBV5-4
d_call: TRBD1
cdr3_aa: CASSLVGGRLRGYTF
cdr3_nt: TGTGCCAGCAGCTTGGTAGGGGGCAGGTTGCGAGGCTACACCTTC

j_call: TRBJ1-5
clone_size: NA
v_call: TRBV2
d_call: NA
cdr3_aa: CASSYARVSNQPQHF
cdr3_nt: TGTGCCAGCAGTTATGCTCGGGTTAGCAATCAGCCCCAGCATTTT

j_call: TRBJ2-5
clone_size: NA
v_call: TRBV5-1
d_call: NA
cdr3_aa: CASSLGRGAGVETQYF
cdr3_nt: TGCGCCAGCAGCTTGGGACGGGGGGCGGGAGTGGAGACCCAGTACTTC

j_call: TRBJ1-4
clone_size: NA
v_call: TRBV6-5
d_call: TRBD1
cdr3_aa: CASRMGQFNEKLFF
cdr3_nt: TGTGCCAGCAGGATGGGACAGTTTAATGAAAAACTGTTTTTT

j_call: TRBJ2-3
clone_size: NA
v_call: TRBV7-2
d_call: NA
cdr3_aa: CASSLGLLEQYF
cdr3_nt: TGTGCCAGCAGCTTAGGACTATTGGAGCAGTATTTT

j_call: TRBJ2-6
clone_size: NA
v_call: TRBV18
d_call: NA
cdr3_aa: CASARTPILSGANVLTF
cdr3_nt: TGTGCCAGCGCGCGGACACCGATCCTCTCTGGGGCCAACGTCCTGACTTTC

j_call: TRBJ2-2
clone_size: NA
v_call: TRBV2
d_call: NA
cdr3_aa: CASRAQGNKGELFF
cdr3_nt: TGTGCCAGCAGGGCACAGGGTAACAAGGGGGAGCTGTTTTTT

j_call: TRBJ2-3
clone_size: NA
v_call: TRBV7-8
d_call: NA
cdr3_aa: CASSPPGPKISTDTQYF
cdr3_nt: TGTGCCAGCAGCCCTCCAGGTCCAAAGATAAGCACAGATACGCAGTATTTT